This T cell receptor beta chain was sequenced in a study of blood T cell repertoires in COVID-19. At the level of the study: Spain, Italy and the United States supplied samples that represented acute and convalescent COVID-19. T cells, B-cell-depleted T cells, or PBMCs supplied cDNA or gDNA.

With 2 bases removed from V and 4 bases from J, the gap between germline ends came to 13 bases. The germline gives CDR1 SGHKS, CDR2 YYEKEE (reference sequence). CDR3 length: 15 amino acids. In the authors' workflow: Estimation of nucleated cell counts was performed using reference gene primer amplification. Some clones are missing from TCRdb's copy, which holds only in-frame ones; the method was immunoSEQ multiplex PCR. V, J and clone size are those of that table, while D and trimming were read from the DNA. The repertoire includes about 170,000 clones, approximately 95% of them detected once, and 3.5% to 5% sits in the top ten.

Sequencing was performed on peripheral blood. The rearrangement uses TRBV5-5 and TRBJ1-3, with D perhaps TRBD1 (6 bases). The clonotype comes from a woman aged 50 to 60 with acute or convalescent COVID-19. The CDR3 sequence is CASSLGGIGGNTIYF. DNA of the CDR3: TGTGCCAGCAGCTTAGGGGGAATTGGAGGAAACACCATATATTTT.